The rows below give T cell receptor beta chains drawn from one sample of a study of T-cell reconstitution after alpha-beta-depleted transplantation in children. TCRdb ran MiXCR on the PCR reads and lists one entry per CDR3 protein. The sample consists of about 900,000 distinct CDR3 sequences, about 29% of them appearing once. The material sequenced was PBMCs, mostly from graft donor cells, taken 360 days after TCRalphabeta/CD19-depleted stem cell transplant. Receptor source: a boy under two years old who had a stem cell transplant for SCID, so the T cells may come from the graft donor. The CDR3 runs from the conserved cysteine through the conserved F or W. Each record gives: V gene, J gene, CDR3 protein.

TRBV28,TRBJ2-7,CASSYRGLTGSEQYF
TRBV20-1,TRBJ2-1,CSARGDTRYNEQFF
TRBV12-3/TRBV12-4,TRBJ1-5,CASNTGYEFQPQHF
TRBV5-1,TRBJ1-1,CASRRGGQNTEAFF
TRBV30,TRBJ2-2,CAFSRQLRGELFF
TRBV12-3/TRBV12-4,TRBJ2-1,CASSRLRAGTYNEQFF
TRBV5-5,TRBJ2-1,CASRRQGAVNEQFF
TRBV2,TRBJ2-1,CASKRGPRGDEQFF
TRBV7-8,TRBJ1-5,CASSSGIYSNQPQHF
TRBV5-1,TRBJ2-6,CASSLWGRQFSSGANVLTF
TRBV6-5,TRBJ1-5,CASSFVPWTGQRQPQHF
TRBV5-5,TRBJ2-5,CASSEGPGLAGGLTLDF
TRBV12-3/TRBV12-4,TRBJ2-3,CASSRGAWPTDTQYF
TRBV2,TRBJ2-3,CASRRTGGMTQYF
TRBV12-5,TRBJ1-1,CASGDLGPFEAFF
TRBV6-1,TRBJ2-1,CATMSSGQGLNEQFF
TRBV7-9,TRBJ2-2,CASSYPPTGANTGELFF
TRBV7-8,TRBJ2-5,CASSPFGRSQETQYF
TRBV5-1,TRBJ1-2,CASSSRGPYGYTF
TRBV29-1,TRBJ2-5,CSARQAAYQETQYF
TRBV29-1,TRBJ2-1,CSTSVLAGDNEQFF
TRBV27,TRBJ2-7,CASSVTGPVGYEQYF
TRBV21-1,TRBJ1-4,CASSKIGSGATNEKLFF
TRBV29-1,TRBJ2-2,CSAVPLHTNTGELFF
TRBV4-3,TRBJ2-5,CASSQEGTSGRRQETQYF
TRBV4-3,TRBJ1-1,CASSQEDGGLTEAFF
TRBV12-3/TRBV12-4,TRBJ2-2,CASSPGLAGELFF
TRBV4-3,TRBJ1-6,CASSQDGWGNSPLHF
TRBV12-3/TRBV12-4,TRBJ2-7,CASSLSRSEQYF
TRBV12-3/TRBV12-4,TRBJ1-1,CASRATNRPNTEAFF
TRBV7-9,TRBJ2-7,CASSIPEVTTYEQYF
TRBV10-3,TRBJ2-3,CAISESRDTQYF
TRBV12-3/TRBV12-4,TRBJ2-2,CASRPPGQGRGTGELFF